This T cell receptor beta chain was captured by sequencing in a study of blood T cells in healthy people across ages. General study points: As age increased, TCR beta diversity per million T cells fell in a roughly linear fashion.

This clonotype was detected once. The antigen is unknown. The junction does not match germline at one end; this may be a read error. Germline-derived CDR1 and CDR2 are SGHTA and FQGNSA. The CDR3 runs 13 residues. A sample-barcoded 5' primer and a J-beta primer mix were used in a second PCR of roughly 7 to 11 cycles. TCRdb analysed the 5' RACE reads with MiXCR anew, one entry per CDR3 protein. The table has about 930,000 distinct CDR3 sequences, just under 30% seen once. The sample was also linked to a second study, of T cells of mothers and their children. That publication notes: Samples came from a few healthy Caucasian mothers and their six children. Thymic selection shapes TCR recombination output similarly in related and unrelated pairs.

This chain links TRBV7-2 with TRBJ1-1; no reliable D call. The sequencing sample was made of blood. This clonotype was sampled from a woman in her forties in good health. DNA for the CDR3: TGTGCCAGTGCCAAACAGCTGAATACTGAAGCTTTCTTT. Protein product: CASAKQLNTEAFF.